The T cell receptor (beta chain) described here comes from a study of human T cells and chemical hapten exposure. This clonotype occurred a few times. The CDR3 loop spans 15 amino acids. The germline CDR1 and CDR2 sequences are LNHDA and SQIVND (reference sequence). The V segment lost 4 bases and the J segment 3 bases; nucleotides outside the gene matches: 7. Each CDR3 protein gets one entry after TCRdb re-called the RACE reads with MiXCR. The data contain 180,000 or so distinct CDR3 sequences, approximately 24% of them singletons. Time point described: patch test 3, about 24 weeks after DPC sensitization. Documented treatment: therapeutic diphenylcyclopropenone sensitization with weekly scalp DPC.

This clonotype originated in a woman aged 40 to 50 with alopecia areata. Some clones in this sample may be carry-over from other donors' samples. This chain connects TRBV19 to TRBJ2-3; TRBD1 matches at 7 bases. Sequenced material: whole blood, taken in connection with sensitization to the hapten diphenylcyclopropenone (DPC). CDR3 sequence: CASSTITGVTDTQYF. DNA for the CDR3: TGTGCCAGTAGTACCATAACAGGGGTGACAGATACGCAGTATTTT.